What follows describes a single T cell receptor (beta chain). Its antigen is currently unknown. In germline, CDR1 is SNHLY, CDR2 FYNNEI. The CDR3 has 14 residues. Trimming removed 5 bases at V and 3 bases at J, with 14 bases between. The sample is drawn from a study of T cell responses to AZD1222 COVID-19 vaccine. Study-level findings and limits: Following two doses of AZD1222, Spike-specific TCR breadth and depth rose.

Method: immunoSEQ multiplex PCR; TCRdb's copy keeps in-frame clones and lacks some. The table shows roughly 70,000 clones, with 75% to 90% occurring only once. Second-dose intervals of approximately 4 or approximately 12 weeks were pooled. This chain connects TRBV2 to TRBJ2-7, with a possible D match to TRBD1 (6 bases). This clonotype originated in an adult who received the AZD1222 COVID-19 vaccine. Source: peripheral blood, taken 28 days after the second AZD1222 dose. The CDR3 DNA follows: TGTGCCAGCAGTCTCGGCGGCAGGGGCTACGAGCAGTACTTC. It encodes CASSLGGRGYEQYF.